These 10 T cell receptor beta chains were all obtained from the same sample, sequenced in a study of T cell repertoires in cytomegalovirus infection. TCRdb re-analysed the reads in MiXCR, keeping a single row per CDR3 protein. The sample records roughly 630,000 distinct CDR3 sequences, approximately 24% being singletons. The specimen sequenced was CD8+ T cells from PBMCs. The receptor set was obtained from a human donor in good health (CMV status not recorded). Some clones in this sample may be carry-over from other donors' samples.

The sample holds many counts of this clonotype. This chain uses TRBV7-8 with TRBJ2-7, with 8 bases aligning to TRBD1. The CDR3 runs 15 residues. Unmatched junction bases numbered 4, after V lost 1 base and J lost 2 bases. Germline lookup yields CDR1 SGHVS and CDR2 FQNEAQ. The CDR3 sequence: CASSLETGAPYEQYF. DNA for the CDR3: TGTGCCAGCAGCTTAGAGACAGGGGCCCCCTACGAGCAGTACTTC. Full variable domain (missing parts from reference TRBV7-8 and TRBJ2-7): GAGVSQSPRYKVAKRGQDVALRCDPISGHVSLFWYQQALGQGPEFLTYFQNEAQLDKSGLPSDRFFAERPEGSVSTLKIQRTQQEDSAVYLCASSLETGAPYEQYFGPGTRLTVT.

Here the CDR3 DNA reads TGTGCCAGCAGTTTATATAGGGGGAGCAACACCGGGGAGCTGTTTTTT. Its translation is CASSLYRGSNTGELFF. This chain joins TRBV28 and TRBJ2-2, with a tentative D call TRBD1 (6 bases). V shed 1 base and J shed 2 bases, with 11 bases lying between them. CDR3 length equals 16 residues. CDR1 and CDR2 (germline): MDHEN, SYDVKM.

The chain recombines TRBV4-1 with TRBJ1-2; no firm D call. Trimming stripped 0 bases from V and 5 bases from J, with 7 bases between. This CDR3 spans 13 amino acids. Germline CDR1 is MGHRA and CDR2 is YSYEKL. CDR3 sequence (DNA): TGCGCCAGCAGCCAAGAAACTGCTTATGGCTACACCTTC. Protein: CASSQETAYGYTF.

The rearrangement uses TRBV2 and TRBJ1-5; tentative D call: TRBD1 (5 bases). Per germline, CDR1 SNHLY and CDR2 FYNNEI. V lost 3 bases, J lost 0 bases, and 9 bases lay in between. CDR3 length: 15 residues. CDR3 residues: CASSEWGDSNQPQHF. The CDR3 nucleotides are TGTGCCAGCAGTGAGTGGGGGGATAGCAATCAGCCCCAGCATTTT.

A few counts support this clonotype. J is TRBJ1-4 and V is TRBV7-2; possibly TRBD1 for D (6 bases). V dropped 5 bases and J dropped 6 bases, with 16 bases sitting between them. Germline V gives CDR1 SGHTA, CDR2 FQGNSA. This CDR3 has 15 amino acids. CDR3 bases: TGTGCCAGCAGCCCAGGGGTGGGGTCGGATGAAAAACTGTTTTTT. Translated, it gives CASSPGVGSDEKLFF.

The J gene is TRBJ2-1, the V gene TRBV12-3 or TRBV12-4, with D hard to call. V lost 9 bases to trimming and J lost 7 bases, with 10 bases between them. There are 11 residues in the CDR3. CDR3 in DNA: TGTGCCAGTAATTTAGGGAATGAGCAGTTCTTC. It codes for CASNLGNEQFF.

Comments on this clonotype: A clone one base away is much larger, so this may be a read error. The V gene is TRBV7-2, the J gene TRBJ2-3; D gene unclear. Germline V gene lookup returns CDR1 SGHTA and CDR2 FQGNSA. This CDR3 has 15 residues. DNA of the CDR3: TGTGTCAGCAGCTTCGTCACTACTAGCACAGATACGCAGTATTTT. This gives the protein CVSSFVTTSTDTQYF.

The chain has TRBV5-6 and TRBJ2-3; the match to TRBD1 covers 7 bases. Germline V gene sequence: CDR1 SGHDT, CDR2 YYEEEE. V dropped 4 bases and J dropped 2; count of bases not matched to a gene: 7. This CDR3 is built from 15 residues. CDR3 DNA sequence: TGTGCCAGCAGCGCCGGGACAGACTTCACAGATACGCAGTATTTT. Residues: CASSAGTDFTDTQYF.

V is TRBV29-1 and J is TRBJ2-5; 9 nucleotides match TRBD2. CDR1 SQVTM and CDR2 ANQGSEA come from the germline V gene. Germline trimming cut 4 bases from V and 4 bases from J; bases unmatched to any gene: 4. CDR3 size: 13 residues. CDR3: CSVGLAGLETQYF. CDR3 nucleotides: TGCAGCGTTGGGCTAGCGGGGTTAGAGACCCAGTACTTC.

The chain joins TRBV15 to TRBJ2-7, with TRBD2 identical over 9 bases. The CDR3 covers 15 residues. Germline lookup yields CDR1 LNHNV and CDR2 YYDKDF (reference sequence). Germline trimming cut 3 bases from V and 4 bases from J; bases unmatched to any gene: 7. As DNA, the CDR3 is TGTGCCACCAGCAGTCGGACTAGCGTCGATTACGAGCAGTACTTC. Its translation is CATSSRTSVDYEQYF.